The next 12 T cell receptor beta chains were all read from a single sample in a study of kidney transplant recipient with SARS-CoV-2 infection. TCRdb reanalysed the reads using MiXCR and keeps one entry per CDR3 protein. The table has some 220,000 distinct CDR3 sequences, around 30% seen once. The input for sequencing was a blood sample, taken at baseline and on approximately day 120 from a kidney transplant recipient. The receptors come from a male patient between 25 and 40 years old who had COVID-19 and was a kidney transplant recipient. Some T cells may be the graft donor's.

This clonotype was found once. This clone may be a read error of a much larger clone one base away. V and J are TRBV29-1 and TRBJ2-2; 7 bases align to TRBD1. V lost 7 bases, J lost 6 bases, and 14 bases stayed unmatched. The CDR3 runs 15 residues. CDR1 is SQVTM, CDR2 ANQGSEA, per germline. CDR3 DNA sequence: TGCAGCGCCACCGGGGCAGGGGGTTTCGCCGGGGAGCTGTTTTTT. Translated, it gives CSATGAGGFAGELFF.

This clonotype was seen at least ten times. V and J are TRBV27 and TRBJ1-4, with D perhaps matching TRBD1 (5 bases). The CDR3 totals 15 residues. Trimming stripped 1 base from V and 5 bases from J, with 11 bases between. Germline CDR1 is MNHEY and CDR2 is SMNVEV (reference sequence). The CDR3 sequence: CASSLYSRENEKLFF. The CDR3 DNA sequence: TGTGCCAGCAGTTTATATTCCAGGGAGAATGAAAAACTGTTTTTT.

This clonotype was picked up many times. The chain carries TRBV30 and TRBJ2-7; D is perhaps TRBD2 (5 bases). Per germline, CDR1 GTSNPN and CDR2 SVGIG (reference sequence). The CDR3 runs 13 residues. Trimming took off 4 bases at V and 6 bases at J, with 16 bases between the two ends. The CDR3 spells CAWIGESGGEQYF. In nucleotides, the CDR3 is TGTGCCTGGATTGGGGAGTCGGGCGGCGAGCAGTACTTC.

This clonotype came up many times. DNA of the CDR3: TGTGCCACCAGCAGAGCCCCGACCCCTTATGGCTACACCTTC. Its translation is CATSRAPTPYGYTF. V and J are TRBV15 and TRBJ1-2; no clear D gene. The V and J ends lost 1 base and 5 bases respectively, with 11 bases between them. CDR3 length: 14 residues. Looked up from germline, CDR1 is LNHNV and CDR2 is YYDKDF (reference sequence).

As for this clonotype: This likely comes from a read error, as the CDR3 has no conserved phenylalanine or tryptophan at its end. The chain couples TRBV6-5 to TRBJ1-1; TRBD1 is a possible D gene (5 bases). Trimming left V 5 bases short and J 0 bases short, with 7 bases between. This CDR3 comprises 13 residues. Germline V gene data show CDR1 as MNHEY and CDR2 as SVGAGI. CDR3 loop: CASSRQMNTEAFS. Written as DNA, the CDR3 is TGTGCCAGCAGTCGACAGATGAACACTGAAGCTTTCTCT.

Details on this clonotype: A junction end diverges from the germline sequence, so it may reflect a read error. The rearrangement uses TRBV20-1 and TRBJ1-4; no reliable D call. The CDR3 loop spans 13 amino acids. Germline CDR1 is DFQATT and CDR2 is SNEGSKA (reference sequence). CDR3 nucleotides: TGCAATGCTAGCAGGTCCCCCGGGGAAAAACTGTTTTTT. It specifies CNASRSPGEKLFF.

This clonotype was seen at least ten times. V and J are TRBV3-1 and TRBJ2-2, with D perhaps matching TRBD2 (5 bases). Germline CDR1 reads LGHDT; CDR2 reads YNNKEL (reference sequence). The length of the CDR3 is 18 residues. V dropped 5 bases and J dropped 5 bases, with 24 bases sitting between them. The CDR3 DNA reads TGTGCCAGCAGCTACGGAGGTCCCATTTCAGGCTTGACCGGGGAGCTGTTTTTT. Translated, it gives CASSYGGPISGLTGELFF.

At least ten counts were recorded for this clonotype. The chain has TRBV30 and TRBJ1-2; unclear D gene. V lost 5 bases and J 4 bases, leaving 23 bases between the germline ends. CDR3 length: 16 amino acids. Germline CDR1 and CDR2: GTSNPN and SVGIG (reference sequence). The CDR3 loop is CAWLGSRYRKTYGYTF. The CDR3 DNA sequence: TGTGCCTGGTTGGGATCGCGTTATAGAAAGACCTATGGCTACACCTTC.

This clonotype appeared once. This may be a read error: a much more frequent sequence differs by one nucleotide. This rearrangement joins TRBV7-1 to TRBJ1-2; the D is unclear. TRBV7-1 is reported as an ORF; its role is uncertain. V was clipped by 5 bases and J by 4 bases, with 23 bases between them. This CDR3 is built from 17 residues. The CDR3 protein is CASSKRYHKGKTYGYTF. The CDR3 coding sequence is TGTGCCAGCAGCAAAAGATATCACAAGGGAAAGACCTATGGCTACACCTTC.

This clonotype was detected many times. The gene calls are TRBV2 and TRBJ2-5; TRBD2 is a possible D gene (5 bases). The V gene lost 3 bases and the J gene lost 1 base, with 6 bases spanning the gap. Germline-derived CDR1 and CDR2 are SNHLY and FYNNEI. This CDR3 spans 13 amino acids. CDR3: CASSETTQETQYF. The CDR3 nucleotides read TGTGCCAGCAGTGAGACTACCCAAGAGACCCAGTACTTC.

Many counts were recorded for this clonotype. This chain connects TRBV12-3 or TRBV12-4 to TRBJ2-1, with 9 bases matching TRBD2. The CDR3 consists of 16 residues. V trimming: 8 bases; J trimming: 4 bases; junction bases outside the gene matches: 12. DNA of the CDR3: TGTGCCAGCCACCTCGGGGCTAGCGGGGTATACAATGAGCAGTTCTTC. It specifies CASHLGASGVYNEQFF.

This clonotype was counted many times. The chain couples TRBV27 to TRBJ2-7; TRBD1 matches at 9 bases. V dropped 2 bases and J dropped 3; count of bases not matched to a gene: 2. The germline V gene encodes CDR1 MNHEY and CDR2 SMNVEV (reference sequence). The CDR3 sequence is 14 residues long. The CDR3 DNA follows: TGTGCCAGCAGTTTAGGGACAGGGTACTACGAGCAGTACTTC. It yields the protein CASSLGTGYYEQYF.